Each of the 14 T cell receptor beta chains below was sequenced from the same sample in a study of T cell responses to AZD1222 COVID-19 vaccine. Sequencing used immunoSEQ multiplex PCR; TCRdb keeps in-frame clones, though not all of them. The data hold around 200,000 clones, with about 91% observed a single time. The sample in question was peripheral blood, obtained on day 0 of AZD1222 vaccination. The receptors derive from an adult in good health.

This chain uses TRBV7-2 with TRBJ1-1, with 10 bases lining up with TRBD1. V lost 0 bases to trimming and J lost 10 bases; unmatched junction nucleotides: 2. The CDR3 has 13 amino acids. CDR1 SGHTA and CDR2 FQGNSA come from the germline V gene. CDR3 in DNA: TGTGCCAGCAGCTTAGCCTGGGACAGGGGAGCTTTCTTT. This encodes CASSLAWDRGAFF.

The chain combines TRBV4-1 with TRBJ1-3, with 8 positions matching TRBD1. CDR1 is MGHRA, CDR2 YSYEKL, per germline. Trimming took 0 bases from V and 0 from J; bases not matched to a gene: 4. The CDR3 sequence is 17 residues long. The CDR3 region is CASSQDSQGASGNTIYF. The CDR3 DNA follows: TGCGCCAGCAGCCAAGACAGTCAGGGGGCCTCTGGAAACACCATATATTTT.

The rearrangement links TRBV27 to TRBJ2-7; 9 positions match TRBD1. The CDR3 runs 15 residues. With 2 bases clipped from V and 1 base from J, the junction kept 3 bases outside the gene matches. The germline V gene encodes CDR1 MNHEY and CDR2 SMNVEV (reference sequence). The CDR3 protein is CASSLTGQGSYEQYF. The CDR3, as DNA: TGTGCCAGCAGTTTAACGGGACAGGGATCCTACGAGCAGTACTTC.

The rearrangement uses TRBV5-5 and TRBJ1-5; weak D call: TRBD1 (6 bases). Between the trimmed V and J ends, which lost 2 bases and 5 bases, there was a span of 11 bases. This CDR3 is 14 amino acids long. CDR1 is SGHKS, CDR2 YYEKEE, per germline (reference sequence). CDR3 sequence (DNA): TGTGCCAGCAGCTTCGACAGGACCTATCAGCCCCAGCATTTT. Protein: CASSFDRTYQPQHF.

The chain links TRBV29-1 to TRBJ2-7, with 11 nucleotides matching TRBD2. V lost 6 bases, J lost 4 bases, and 2 bases stayed unmatched. This CDR3 region has 12 residues. Per the germline V gene, CDR1 is SQVTM and CDR2 is ANQGSEA. The CDR3, as DNA: TGCAGCGTACGGACTAGCGGGTACGAGCAGTACTTC. It codes for CSVRTSGYEQYF.

This chain uses TRBV29-1 with TRBJ2-7; 11 positions agree with TRBD1. CDR3 length equals 12 residues. Germline CDR1 and CDR2: SQVTM and ANQGSEA. Trimming removed 6 bases from V and 7 bases from J; junction bases left unmatched: 5. The CDR3, as DNA: TGCAGCGTCGGACAGGGGGCGTTTGAGCAGTACTTC. Translation gives CSVGQGAFEQYF.

The rearrangement links TRBV12-3 or TRBV12-4 to TRBJ2-7; maybe TRBD1 (6 bases). V shed 3 bases and J shed 3 bases, with 6 bases lying between them. The CDR3 totals 12 residues. The CDR3 DNA is TGTGCCAGCAGTTTGGACAGCTACGAGCAGTACTTC. The encoded protein is CASSLDSYEQYF.

The chain recombines TRBV20-1 with TRBJ1-3; a weak D match, TRBD1 (6 bases). V lost 3 bases and J 6 bases, leaving 15 bases between the germline ends. CDR1 is DFQATT and CDR2 is SNEGSKA in the germline V gene (reference sequence). The length of the CDR3 is 14 residues. The CDR3 reads CSASAQGFANTIYF. CDR3 DNA: TGCAGTGCTAGTGCACAGGGTTTCGCAAACACCATATATTTT.

V gene TRBV11-1 combines with J gene TRBJ1-1; perhaps TRBD1 as D (5 bases). With 8 bases removed from V and 5 bases from J, the gap between germline ends came to 15 bases. The germline CDR1 and CDR2 sequences are SGHAT and FQDESV (reference sequence). CDR3 length: 13 amino acids. This CDR3 is CASERGRGTEAFF. The CDR3 DNA sequence: TGTGCCAGCGAGCGGGGCCGGGGAACTGAAGCTTTCTTT. Drawing the rest from reference TRBV11-1 and TRBJ1-1, the complete variable domain is EAEVAQSPRYKITEKSQAVAFWCDPISGHATLYWYRQILGQGPELLVQFQDESVVDDSQLPKDRFSAERLKGVDSTLKIQPAELGDSAMYLCASERGRGTEAFFGQGTRLTVV.

CDR3 sequence: CASSRRLAERTGELFF. The CDR3 DNA sequence: TGTGCCAGCAGCCGTCGACTAGCGGAGCGCACCGGGGAGCTGTTTTTT. This chain uses TRBV4-2 with TRBJ2-2, with 9 bases aligning to TRBD2. Germline V gene data show CDR1 as LGHNA and CDR2 as YNFKEQ. V lost 4 bases to trimming and J lost 4 bases; unmatched junction nucleotides: 7. This CDR3 is 16 amino acids long.

The chain couples TRBV10-3 to TRBJ1-1; a possible D gene is TRBD1 (6 bases). CDR3 length equals 14 residues. Germline CDR1 is ENHRY and CDR2 is SYGVKD. Trimming took 6 bases from V and 1 from J, leaving 12 bases between them. The CDR3 reads CAIRAGTSNTEAFF. CDR3 coding DNA: TGTGCCATCAGAGCCGGGACATCGAACACTGAAGCTTTCTTT.

This clone was recorded a few times. The rearrangement links TRBV5-4 to TRBJ1-1; D possibly corresponds to TRBD1 (6 bases). Per the germline V gene, CDR1 is SGHNT and CDR2 is YYREEE (reference sequence). The CDR3 runs to 13 residues. Trimming removed 5 bases at V and 7 bases at J, with 15 bases between. The CDR3 here is CASSPVGGFEAFF. The CDR3 bases are TGTGCCAGCAGTCCGGTAGGGGGATTTGAAGCTTTCTTT.

The V gene is TRBV15, the J gene TRBJ2-1; D is undetermined. CDR1 is LNHNV, CDR2 YYDKDF, per germline (reference sequence). CDR3 length: 15 amino acids. The ends were cut back, 0 bases at V and 3 bases at J, with 9 bases in the middle. This CDR3 reads CATSRDGGVYNEQFF. The CDR3 nucleotides read TGTGCCACCAGCAGAGACGGTGGAGTCTACAATGAGCAGTTCTTC.

The chain couples TRBV29-1 to TRBJ1-5; 9 bases map to TRBD1. This CDR3 comprises 13 residues. Trimming at V came to 7 bases and at J to 7 bases, leaving 8 bases not matched to a gene. CDR1 and CDR2 from the germline V gene are SQVTM and ANQGSEA. Here the CDR3 reads CSARDRDDQPQHF. The DNA of the CDR3 is TGCAGCGCCCGGGACAGGGACGACCAGCCCCAGCATTTT.